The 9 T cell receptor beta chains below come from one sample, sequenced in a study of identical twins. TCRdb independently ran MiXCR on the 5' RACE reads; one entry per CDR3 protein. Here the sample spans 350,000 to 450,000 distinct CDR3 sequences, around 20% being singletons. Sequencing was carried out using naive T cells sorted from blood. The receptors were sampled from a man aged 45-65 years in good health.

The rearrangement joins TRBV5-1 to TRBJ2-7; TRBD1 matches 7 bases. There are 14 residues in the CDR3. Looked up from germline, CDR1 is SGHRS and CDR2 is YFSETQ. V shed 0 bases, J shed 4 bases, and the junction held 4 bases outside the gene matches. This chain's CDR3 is CASSLVQGVYEQYF. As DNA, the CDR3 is TGCGCCAGCAGCTTGGTTCAGGGGGTTTACGAGCAGTACTTC.

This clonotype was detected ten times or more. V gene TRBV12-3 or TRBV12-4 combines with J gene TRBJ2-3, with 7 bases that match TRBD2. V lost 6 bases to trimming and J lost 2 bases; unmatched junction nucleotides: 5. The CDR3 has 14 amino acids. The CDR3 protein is CASRPGLHTDTQYF. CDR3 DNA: TGTGCCAGCAGGCCGGGACTACACACAGATACGCAGTATTTT.

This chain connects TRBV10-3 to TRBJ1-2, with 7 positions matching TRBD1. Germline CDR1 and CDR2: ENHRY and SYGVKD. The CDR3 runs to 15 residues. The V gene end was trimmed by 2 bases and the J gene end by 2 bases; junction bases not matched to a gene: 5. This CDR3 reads CAISEPGQINYGYTF. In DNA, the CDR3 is TGTGCCATCAGTGAGCCGGGACAGATCAACTATGGCTACACCTTC.

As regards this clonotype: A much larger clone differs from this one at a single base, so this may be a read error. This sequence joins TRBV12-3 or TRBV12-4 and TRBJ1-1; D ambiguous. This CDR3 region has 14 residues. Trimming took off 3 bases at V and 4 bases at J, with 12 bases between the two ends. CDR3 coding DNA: TGTGCCAGCAGTTTGTTCCAACTCAGCACTGAAGCTTTCTTT. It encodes CASSLFQLSTEAFF.

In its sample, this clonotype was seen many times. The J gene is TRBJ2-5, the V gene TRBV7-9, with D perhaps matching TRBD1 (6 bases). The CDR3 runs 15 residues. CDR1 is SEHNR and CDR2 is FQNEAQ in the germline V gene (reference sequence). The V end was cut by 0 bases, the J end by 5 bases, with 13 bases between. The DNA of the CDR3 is TGTGCCAGCAGCTTAGCGTTACAGGGTCGGGAGACCCAGTACTTC. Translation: CASSLALQGRETQYF.

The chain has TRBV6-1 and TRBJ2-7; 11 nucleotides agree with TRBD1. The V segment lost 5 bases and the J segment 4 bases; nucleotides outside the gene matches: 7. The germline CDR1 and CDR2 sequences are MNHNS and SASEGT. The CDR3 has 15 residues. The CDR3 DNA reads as TGTGCCAGCAGTAGAGGACAGGGGGCTATTTACGAGCAGTACTTC. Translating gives CASSRGQGAIYEQYF.

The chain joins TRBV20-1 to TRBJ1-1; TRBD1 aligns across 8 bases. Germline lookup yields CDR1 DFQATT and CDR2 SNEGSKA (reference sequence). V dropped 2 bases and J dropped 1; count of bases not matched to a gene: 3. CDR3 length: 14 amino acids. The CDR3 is CSARYGTGNTEAFF. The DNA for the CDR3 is TGCAGTGCTAGATACGGGACAGGGAACACTGAAGCTTTCTTT.

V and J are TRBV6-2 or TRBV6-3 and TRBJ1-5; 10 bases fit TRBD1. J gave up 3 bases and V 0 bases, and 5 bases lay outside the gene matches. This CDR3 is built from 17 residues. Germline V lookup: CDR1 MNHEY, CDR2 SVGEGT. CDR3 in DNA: TGTGCCAGCAGTTACTCGGACAGGGGGGGGTCCAATCAGCCCCAGCATTTT. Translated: CASSYSDRGGSNQPQHF.

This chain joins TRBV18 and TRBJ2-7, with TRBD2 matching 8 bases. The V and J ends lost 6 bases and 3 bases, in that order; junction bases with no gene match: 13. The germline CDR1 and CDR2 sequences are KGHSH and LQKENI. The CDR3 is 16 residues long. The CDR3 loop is CASSPLGGLGVYEQYF. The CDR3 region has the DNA TGTGCCAGCTCCCCATTGGGGGGACTAGGAGTCTACGAGCAGTACTTC.